This T cell receptor beta chain was captured by sequencing in a study of T-cell memory formation after mild COVID-19. General study findings and limits: Whether second-wave clones peaking at day 37 were SARS-CoV-2 specific went unconfirmed. A second wave expanding day 15 to 37 was CD4+-biased; contracting clones were balanced.

It was 5'RACE with constant-segment primers that produced the TCR alpha and TCR beta cDNA libraries, which carried sample barcodes and UMIs. TCRdb ran MiXCR on the 5' RACE reads and lists one entry per CDR3 protein. The table lists about 430,000 distinct CDR3 sequences, 24% of them singletons. Trimming removed 7 bases at V and 5 bases at J, with 9 bases between. CDR3 length: 11 residues. Details on this clonotype: Its antigen is currently unknown.

V is TRBV12-3 or TRBV12-4 and J is TRBJ2-7; D possibly corresponds to TRBD1 (5 bases). Material: PBMCs or a T cell subset sorted from them (not recorded which). The receptor was isolated from an adult woman who had mild COVID-19 (a few samples of this study predate the infection). Cell type and time point are not known. The CDR3 sequence is CASKIGDEQYF. As DNA, the CDR3 is TGTGCCAGCAAGATAGGGGACGAGCAGTACTTC.